What follows describes a single T cell receptor beta chain. Other DNA variants within this sample encode the same CDR3. The data stem from a study of blood T cell repertoires in COVID-19. The CDR3 runs to 14 residues. The V and J ends lost 5 bases and 4 bases, in that order; junction bases with no gene match: 4. Germline-derived CDR1 and CDR2 are MNHEY and SMNVEV (reference sequence). TCRdb's table, derived via immunoSEQ multiplex PCR, lists solely in-frame clones and lacks some. The sample lists some 70,000 clones, under 85% occurring once. This clonotype was sampled from a man in his forties or fifties with COVID-19, enrolled during active disease. V gene TRBV27 combines with J gene TRBJ1-1; 10 bases map to TRBD1. Sequencing used peripheral blood. The CDR3 spells CASSLRDRGTEAFF. CDR3 nucleotide sequence: TGTGCCAGCAGTCTCAGGGACAGGGGCACTGAAGCTTTCTTT.